This TCR beta chain was obtained from a study of T cells after yellow fever vaccination. This clonotype was seen only a few times. Its cognate antigen is unknown. The CDR3 is made up of 15 amino acids. V was cut by 1 base and J by 2 bases, with 10 bases left in between. Germline V gene sequence: CDR1 LGHNA, CDR2 YSLEER. It was through 5'RACE template switching that TCR cDNA was made, with a universal primer site and UMIs added. TCRdb independently ran MiXCR on the 5' RACE reads; one entry per CDR3 protein. The sample carries hundreds of thousands of distinct CDR3 sequences, 13% recorded once. The study, taken as a whole, reports: The booster saw the reappearance of most primary-vaccination clones (around 96% CD4, almost 90% CD8).

Sample: PBMCs, taken on the day of the yellow fever booster vaccination. This rearrangement joins TRBV4-3 to TRBJ2-3; D unresolved. The sequence derives from a man aged 25 to 40 who received the YFV17D yellow fever vaccine. In DNA, the CDR3 is TGCGCCAGCAGCCAAGGAGAACCAAACACAGATACGCAGTATTTT. Amino acids: CASSQGEPNTDTQYF.